This T cell receptor (beta chain) was sequenced for a study of blood T cell repertoires in COVID-19. This clone has a handful of counts. Libraries were prepared by immunoSEQ multiplex PCR; TCRdb keeps only in-frame clonotypes and omits some of them. The sample includes under 40,000 clones, roughly 78% seen only once; the top ten take approximately 15%. The CDR3 is 14 amino acids. The ends lost 5 bases at V and 3 bases at J; junction bases unmatched: 6. Germline-derived CDR1 and CDR2 are MNHEY and SMNVEV (reference sequence). Sequenced sample: peripheral blood. The chain is built from TRBV27 and TRBJ1-1; the match to TRBD1 covers 7 bases. This TCR came from a woman between 70 and 85 years old with acute or convalescent COVID-19. CDR3 sequence (DNA): TGTGCCAGCAGTATCTACGACAGGGACACTGAAGCTTTCTTT. It is translated as CASSIYDRDTEAFF.